These 2 T cell receptor beta chains came from one sample sequenced in a study of T-cell reconstitution after alpha-beta-depleted transplantation in children. Unique molecular identifiers were built into the TCRbeta library. MiXCR, run by TCRdb on the PCR reads, gives a single entry per CDR3 protein. The table shows approximately 98,000 distinct CDR3 sequences, with 5% to 7% occurring only once. The material sequenced was PBMCs, mostly from graft donor cells, taken 360 days after TCRalphabeta/CD19-depleted stem cell transplant. Receptors were obtained from a male patient between 2 and 15 years old who had a stem cell transplant for acute lymphoblastic leukemia, so the T cells may come from the graft donor.

This rearrangement joins TRBV7-9 to TRBJ2-5; no definite D call. This CDR3 contains 15 residues. V was cut by 3 bases and J by 1 base, with 12 bases left in between. In germline, CDR1 is SEHNR, CDR2 FQNEAQ (reference sequence). The CDR3 loop reads CASSLVRPIQETQYF. DNA of the CDR3: TGTGCCAGCAGCTTGGTGAGACCCATCCAAGAGACCCAGTACTTC.

This clonotype was recorded at least ten times. This chain joins TRBV11-2 and TRBJ2-2; 7 positions agree with TRBD1. Unmatched junction bases numbered 12, after V lost 1 base and J lost 7 bases. The CDR3 is made up of 17 amino acids. Germline values: CDR1 SGHAT, CDR2 FQNNGV. As DNA, the CDR3 is TGTGCCAGCAGCTTAGTCTCTAGGGGGCGCCCCGGCGGGGAGCTGTTTTTT. Translating gives CASSLVSRGRPGGELFF. Filled out from reference TRBV11-2 and TRBJ2-2, the complete variable domain reads EAGVAQSPRYKIIEKRQSVAFWCNPISGHATLYWYQQILGQGPKLLIQFQNNGVVDDSQLPKDRFSAERLKGVDSTLKIQPAKLEDSAVYLCASSLVSRGRPGGELFFGEGSRLTVL.